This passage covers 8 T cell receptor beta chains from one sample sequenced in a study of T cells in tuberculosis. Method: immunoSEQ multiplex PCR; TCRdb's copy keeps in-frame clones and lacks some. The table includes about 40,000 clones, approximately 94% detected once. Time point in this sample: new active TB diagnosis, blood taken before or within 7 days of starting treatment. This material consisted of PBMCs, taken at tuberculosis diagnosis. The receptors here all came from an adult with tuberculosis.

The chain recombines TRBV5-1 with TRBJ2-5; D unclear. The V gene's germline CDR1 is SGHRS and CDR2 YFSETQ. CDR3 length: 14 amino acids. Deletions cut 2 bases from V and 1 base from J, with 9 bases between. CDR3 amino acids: CASSFSAPQETQYF. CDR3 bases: TGCGCCAGCAGCTTCTCAGCGCCCCAAGAGACCCAGTACTTC.

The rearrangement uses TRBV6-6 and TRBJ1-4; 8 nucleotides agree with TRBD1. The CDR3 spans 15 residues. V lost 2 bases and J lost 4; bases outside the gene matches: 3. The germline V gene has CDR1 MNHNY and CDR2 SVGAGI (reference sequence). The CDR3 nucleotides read TGTGCCAGCAGTTACGGACAGGGTAATAATGAAAAACTGTTTTTT. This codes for CASSYGQGNNEKLFF.

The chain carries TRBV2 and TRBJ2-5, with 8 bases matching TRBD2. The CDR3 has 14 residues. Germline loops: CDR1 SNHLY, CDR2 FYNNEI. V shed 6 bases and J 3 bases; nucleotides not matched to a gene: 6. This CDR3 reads CASRERGQKETQYF. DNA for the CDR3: TGTGCCAGCAGAGAGCGGGGGCAGAAAGAGACCCAGTACTTC.

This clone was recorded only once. The CDR3 sequence: CASSQVGSGKQYF. DNA for the CDR3: TGTGCCAGCAGCCAAGTGGGTTCCGGGAAACAGTACTTC. This chain links TRBV14 with TRBJ2-5; tentative D call: TRBD2 (5 bases). The CDR3 is 13 amino acids. Between the trimmed V and J ends, which lost 1 base and 11 bases, there was a span of 14 bases. Germline V gene data show CDR1 as SGHDN and CDR2 as FVKESK.

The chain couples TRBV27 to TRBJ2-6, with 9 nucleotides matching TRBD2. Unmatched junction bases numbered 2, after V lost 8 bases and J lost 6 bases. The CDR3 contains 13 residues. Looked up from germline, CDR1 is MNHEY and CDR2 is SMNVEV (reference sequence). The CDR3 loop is CASRTSVANVLTF. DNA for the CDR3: TGTGCCAGCCGGACTAGCGTGGCCAACGTCCTGACTTTC. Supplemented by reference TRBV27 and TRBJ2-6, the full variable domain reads EAQVTQNPRYLITVTGKKLTVTCSQNMNHEYMSWYRQDPGLGLRQIYYSMNVEVTDKGDVPEGYKVSRKEKRNFPLILESPSPNQTSLYFCASRTSVANVLTFGAGSRLTVL.

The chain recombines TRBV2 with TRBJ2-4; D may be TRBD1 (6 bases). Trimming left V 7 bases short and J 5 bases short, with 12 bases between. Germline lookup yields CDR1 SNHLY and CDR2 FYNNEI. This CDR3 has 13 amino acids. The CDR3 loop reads CASILPGENIQYF. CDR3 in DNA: TGTGCCAGCATCCTACCAGGGGAAAACATTCAGTACTTC.

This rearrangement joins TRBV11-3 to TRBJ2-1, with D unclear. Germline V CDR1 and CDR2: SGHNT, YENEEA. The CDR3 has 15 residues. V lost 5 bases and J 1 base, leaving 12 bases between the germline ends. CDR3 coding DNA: TGTGCCAGCAGCAGGCGTACCGGGTCCTACAATGAGCAGTTCTTC. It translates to CASSRRTGSYNEQFF.

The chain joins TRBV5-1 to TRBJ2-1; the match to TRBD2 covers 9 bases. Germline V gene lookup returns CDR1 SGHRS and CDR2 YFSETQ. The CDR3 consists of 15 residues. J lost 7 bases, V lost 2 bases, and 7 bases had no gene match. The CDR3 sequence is CASSFTAGGRNEQFF. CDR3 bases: TGCGCCAGCAGCTTTACAGCGGGGGGACGGAATGAGCAGTTCTTC.